Sequencing of this T cell receptor (beta chain) was carried out in a study of CD8 T cells in ankylosing spondylitis. Quantitative 5'-RACE with molecular barcodes generated TCR beta libraries. From the 5' RACE reads, TCRdb called clonotypes with MiXCR, one entry per CDR3 protein. Of 230,000 or so distinct CDR3 sequences detected, approximately 20% appear once; the ten largest clones hold approximately 33%. Input material: blood, either unsorted or a sorted T cell fraction (not recorded which). This receptor was obtained from a male donor with ankylosing spondylitis or in good health (not recorded which).

The CDR3 DNA follows: TGTGCCAGCAGCCAAAGGGGACAGGGAGGCAATGAGCAGTTCTTC. It is translated as CASSQRGQGGNEQFF. The chain recombines TRBV4-2 with TRBJ2-1, with TRBD1 identical over 9 bases. Trimming removed 2 bases from V and 6 bases from J; junction bases left unmatched: 5. This CDR3 contains 15 residues. Germline V lookup: CDR1 LGHNA, CDR2 YNFKEQ.